These 11 T cell receptor beta chains share one sample of origin, sequenced in a study of shared clonotypes between healthy human individuals. TCRdb's copy holds only in-frame clones and misses some; the assay was immunoSEQ multiplex PCR. The data show more than 1.2 million clones, approximately 98.5% seen once. What was sequenced was naive CD4+ T cells sorted from blood. This sample's subset: CD45RA+ positively selected. The source of these receptors is a man aged 25-45 years in good health.

This chain connects TRBV7-2 to TRBJ2-7, with D possibly matching TRBD1 (5 bases). The germline V gene has CDR1 SGHTA and CDR2 FQGNSA. Trimming took 5 bases from V and 4 from J, leaving 15 bases between them. The CDR3 is 14 amino acids. CDR3 nucleotides: TGTGCCAGCAGCCCACGGTCCAGGGTGTACGAGCAGTACTTC. Translating gives CASSPRSRVYEQYF.

J is TRBJ2-7 and V is TRBV7-9; D possibly matches TRBD1 or TRBD2 (5 bases each). The length of the CDR3 is 13 residues. Germline-derived CDR1 and CDR2 are SEHNR and FQNEAQ (reference sequence). Trimming left V 4 bases short and J 1 base short, with 8 bases between. CDR3 sequence reads: CASSWGSSYEQYF. CDR3 in DNA: TGTGCCAGCAGCTGGGGGAGTTCCTACGAGCAGTACTTC.

The genes are TRBV18 and TRBJ2-3; no clear D. The CDR3 runs to 15 residues. Trimming took off 2 bases at V and 1 base at J, with 10 bases between the two ends. CDR1 is KGHSH and CDR2 is LQKENI in the germline V gene. CDR3 residues: CASSPIGTGTDTQYF. The DNA for the CDR3 is TGTGCCAGCTCACCAATCGGTACTGGCACAGATACGCAGTATTTT.

The V gene is TRBV27, the J gene TRBJ2-2, with 9 bases fitting TRBD2. V was pared by 5 bases and J by 6 bases, with 10 bases of the junction left unmatched. There are 16 residues in the CDR3. Germline loops: CDR1 MNHEY, CDR2 SMNVEV (reference sequence). CDR3 bases: TGTGCCAGCAGTGGGATATTGCGGGAGGGTTCCGGGGAGCTGTTTTTT. Amino acid sequence: CASSGILREGSGELFF.

The chain employs TRBV18 and TRBJ1-5; tentative D call: TRBD1 (5 bases). The CDR3 runs to 14 residues. V lost 3 bases to trimming and J lost 4 bases, with 10 bases between them. The germline gives CDR1 KGHSH, CDR2 LQKENI. This CDR3 is CASSPGGRNQPQHF. CDR3 in DNA: TGTGCCAGCTCACCGGGGGGGAGGAATCAGCCCCAGCATTTT.

With respect to this clone: This CDR3 is also generated by other DNA sequences in the sample. V gene TRBV6-6 combines with J gene TRBJ2-2; D not resolved. The CDR3 totals 13 residues. V was cut by 0 bases and J by 5 bases, with 4 bases left in between. Per the germline V gene, CDR1 is MNHNY and CDR2 is SVGAGI (reference sequence). CDR3 nucleotides: TGTGCCAGCAGTTACTCGGGGACCGGGGAGCTGTTTTTT. This gives the protein CASSYSGTGELFF.

J is TRBJ1-5 and V is TRBV5-6; no definite D call. The CDR3 length is 16 residues. V was trimmed by 4 bases and J by 0 bases, leaving 14 bases between them. Germline CDR1 and CDR2: SGHDT and YYEEEE. CDR3 nucleotides: TGTGCCAGCAGCCGCGTTGGGTTAAATAGCAATCAGCCCCAGCATTTT. It specifies CASSRVGLNSNQPQHF.

With respect to this clone: Other DNA sequences in the same sample also yield this CDR3. CDR3 sequence reads: CASSPNRGSGNTIYF. Written as DNA, the CDR3 is TGTGCCAGCTCACCTAACAGGGGCTCTGGAAACACCATATATTTT. The J gene is TRBJ1-3, the V gene TRBV18; TRBD1 matches 7 bases. V shed 3 bases, J shed 0 bases, and the junction held 2 bases outside the gene matches. Germline V CDR1 and CDR2: KGHSH, LQKENI. This CDR3 contains 15 residues.

The rearrangement links TRBV19 to TRBJ2-1; D may match TRBD1 or TRBD2 (6 bases each). CDR3 length equals 18 residues. V lost 2 bases to trimming and J lost 10 bases, with 27 bases between them. CDR1 LNHDA and CDR2 SQIVND come from the germline V gene (reference sequence). CDR3 amino acids: CASSIRWVRGVPVGEQFF. DNA of the CDR3: TGTGCCAGTAGTATACGTTGGGTTAGGGGGGTTCCGGTAGGGGAGCAGTTCTTC.

The chain joins TRBV7-6 to TRBJ2-3; a possible D gene is TRBD1 (5 bases). Trimming pared 2 bases from V and 0 bases from J, leaving 21 bases between. Germline V gene lookup returns CDR1 SGHVS and CDR2 FNYEAQ. CDR3 length equals 19 residues. CDR3 protein: CASSLSVGSRVASTDTQYF. The CDR3 DNA is TGTGCCAGCAGCTTATCGGTCGGTTCCAGGGTAGCTAGCACAGATACGCAGTATTTT.

This clone was found once. This chain joins TRBV19 and TRBJ2-1; D is uncertain. Germline assignment: CDR1 LNHDA and CDR2 SQIVND (reference sequence). V lost 2 bases and J 0 bases, leaving 11 bases between the germline ends. CDR3 length: 16 amino acids. CDR3 loop: CASSIRHLSSYNEQFF. The CDR3 coding sequence is TGTGCCAGTAGTATAAGGCACCTTAGCTCCTACAATGAGCAGTTCTTC.